The entry below describes one T cell receptor beta chain. These data belong to a study of blood T cell repertoires in COVID-19. Study-level information: The cDNA or gDNA used as material had been derived from T cells, B-cell-depleted T cells, or PBMCs.

Recruits, aged about 18 to 95 years, lived in 20 to 30 US areas. Trimming left V 0 bases short and J 3 bases short, with 7 bases between. The CDR3 totals 13 residues. Germline V lookup: CDR1 SGHRS, CDR2 YFSETQ. Profiling relied on immunoSEQ multiplex PCR, and the TCRdb table lists in-frame clones only, not all of them. Among fewer than 600,000 clones listed, 88% were seen once. Sample: PBMCs or T cells enriched from blood (not recorded which). The rearrangement uses TRBV5-1 and TRBJ2-7; D not certain. The receptor comes from a middle-aged woman who had recovered from COVID-19. CDR3 in DNA: TGCGCCAGCAGCTTGGTTCAGAACTACGAGCAGTACTTC. Its protein is CASSLVQNYEQYF.